The clone carrying this T cell receptor (beta chain) has more than one count but fewer than ten. This sample is part of a study of response to subunit inactivated influenza vaccine. The CDR3 consists of 16 residues. Trimming cost V 5 bases and J 2 bases, with 17 bases left between them. Germline assignment: CDR1 SGHTA and CDR2 FQGNSA. TCRdb re-derived calls from the RT-PCR reads in MiXCR, one entry per CDR3 protein. Of about 540,000 distinct CDR3 sequences in the sample, roughly 25% were seen once. The same specimen was also included in a second study, on T cells expressing NK-cell markers. This second report adds: Libraries used 5'RACE template switching adding universal primer site and UMIs. Eight donors were sequenced, of whom seven were HCMV-seropositive, while the remaining one was HCMV-seronegative. A handful of donors showed these clonotypes also leading the CD3+CD56-NKG2C+ fraction.

This TCR came from a man aged 45-60 years who received an inactivated influenza vaccine. V is TRBV7-2 and J is TRBJ2-3; D is possibly TRBD1 (6 bases). The sample was CD4+ T cells sorted from PBMCs, taken 12 days after vaccination. CDR3 amino acids: CASSQHRAGDTDTQYF. The CDR3, as DNA: TGTGCCAGCAGCCAACACAGGGCAGGAGACACAGATACGCAGTATTTT.